This T cell receptor beta chain was documented in a study of cytomegalovirus exposure and HLA in healthy donors. CDR1 SGHTA and CDR2 FQGNSA come from the germline V gene. The CDR3 runs 16 residues. Trimming removed 4 bases from V and 2 bases from J; junction bases left unmatched: 7. This clone was seen just once. The antigen is undetermined. Amplification used 60 Vbeta primers and 13 Jbeta primers. Profiling relied on immunoSEQ multiplex PCR, and the TCRdb table lists in-frame clones only, not all of them. Of some 45,000 clones listed, roughly 87% were seen once; the top ten hold around 8%. Whole-study results and caveats: Judged likely to be a sequencing artifact was a cluster of highly shared sequence variants. Reportedly, diagnosis of cytomegalovirus status by the classifier showed high specificity and sensitivity.

The chain links TRBV7-2 to TRBJ2-3, with TRBD1 identical over 9 bases. This receptor was taken from a woman in her 40s in good health and CMV-seropositive. Sequencing used PBMCs. CDR3 region: CASSSYRGRATDTQYF. As DNA, the CDR3 is TGTGCCAGCAGCTCTTACAGGGGGCGCGCCACAGATACGCAGTATTTT.